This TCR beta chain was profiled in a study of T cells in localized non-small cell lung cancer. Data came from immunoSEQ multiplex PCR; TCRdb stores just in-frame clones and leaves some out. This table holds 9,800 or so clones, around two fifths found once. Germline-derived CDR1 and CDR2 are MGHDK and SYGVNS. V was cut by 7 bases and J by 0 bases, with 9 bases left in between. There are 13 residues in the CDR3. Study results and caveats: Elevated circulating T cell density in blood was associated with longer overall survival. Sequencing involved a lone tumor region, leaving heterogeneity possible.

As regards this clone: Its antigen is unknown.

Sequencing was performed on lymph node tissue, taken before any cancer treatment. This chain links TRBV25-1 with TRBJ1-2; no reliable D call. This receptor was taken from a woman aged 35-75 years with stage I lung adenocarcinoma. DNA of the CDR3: TGTGCCAGCACCGACGGAGCTAACTATGGCTACACCTTC. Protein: CASTDGANYGYTF.